The T cell receptor (beta chain) described here comes from a study of CD8 T cells in Susac syndrome. Whole-study context: Patients with Susac syndrome who were sequenced included five or six with active disease and eight in remission.

After extraction with the RNeasy kit, roughly 0.5 to 1 ug of the RNA was reverse transcribed using random hexamers. Multiplex PCR with immunoSEQ amplified the TCR beta CDR3 across 54 Vbeta and 13 Jbeta. TCRdb recomputed calls from the immunoSEQ multiplex PCR reads with MiXCR, one row per CDR3 protein. The repertoire holds about 94,000 distinct CDR3 sequences, with roughly 94% as singletons. CDR1 is SGDLS, CDR2 YYNGEE, per germline. CDR3 length: 14 residues. J gave up 5 bases and V 3 bases, and 4 bases lay outside the gene matches. Sequencing used CD4+ T cells from PBMCs. The receptor comes from a human donor with Susac syndrome. This chain links TRBV9 with TRBJ2-3; 9 bases are shared with TRBD2. The CDR3 spells CASSERGVRDTQYF. In DNA form, the CDR3 reads TGTGCCAGCAGCGAGCGGGGGGTAAGAGATACGCAGTATTTT.